This TCR beta chain originates from a study of T cell changes during pregnancy in multiple sclerosis. TCRdb's table, derived via immunoSEQ multiplex PCR, lists solely in-frame clones and lacks some. The table has about 36,000 clones, 91% seen once. V was pared by 7 bases and J by 6 bases, with 6 bases of the junction left unmatched. The V gene's germline CDR1 is MNHNS and CDR2 SASEGT. The CDR3 is 13 amino acids. The gene calls are TRBV6-1 and TRBJ2-7; 10 nucleotides align to TRBD2. The sequenced sample was CD4+ T cells from peripheral blood mononuclear cells, obtained in the second trimester of pregnancy. This receptor was identified in a female donor in good health, enrolled as a control in a pregnancy study. This chain's CDR3 is CASTKREGGEQYF. CDR3 nucleotides: TGTGCCAGCACGAAGCGGGAGGGTGGCGAGCAGTACTTC.